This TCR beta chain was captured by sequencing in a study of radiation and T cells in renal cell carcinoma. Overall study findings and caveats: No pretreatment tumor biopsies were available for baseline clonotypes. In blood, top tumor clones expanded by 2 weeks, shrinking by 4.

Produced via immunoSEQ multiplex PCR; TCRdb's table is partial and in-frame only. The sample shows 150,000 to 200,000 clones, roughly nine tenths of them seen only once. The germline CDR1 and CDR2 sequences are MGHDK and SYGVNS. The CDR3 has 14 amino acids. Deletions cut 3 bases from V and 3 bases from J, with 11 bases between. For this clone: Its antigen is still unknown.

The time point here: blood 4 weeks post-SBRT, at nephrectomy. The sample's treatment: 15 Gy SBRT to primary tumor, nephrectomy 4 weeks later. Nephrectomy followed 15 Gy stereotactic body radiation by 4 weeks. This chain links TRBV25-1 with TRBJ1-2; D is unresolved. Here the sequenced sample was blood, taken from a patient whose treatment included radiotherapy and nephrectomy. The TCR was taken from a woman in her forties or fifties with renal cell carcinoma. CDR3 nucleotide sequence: TGTGCCAGCAGTGAGACCGGCGGAGACTATGGCTACACCTTC. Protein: CASSETGGDYGYTF.